This entry is about one TCR beta chain. Its matching antigen is unknown. One end of the junction is discordant with germline, which a read error may explain. There were TCR beta CDR3 regions amplified from RNA transcripts. The HTBI primer set drove a first-round RT-PCR of the TCR CDR3. From the multiplex PCR reads, TCRdb called clonotypes with MiXCR, one entry per CDR3 protein. The table shows around 600,000 distinct CDR3 sequences, with more than 13% occurring only once. This specimen comes from a study of T cells in Graves' hyperthyroidism and ophthalmopathy. Study-wide points: A 13 V-J signature model discriminated ophthalmopathy versus stable hyperthyroidism.

The CDR3 contains 17 residues. Germline V gives CDR1 SNHLY, CDR2 FYNNEI. This chain links TRBV2 with TRBJ2-4; D not certain. The sequence came from a woman under 30 with Graves' ophthalmopathy. Sequences were obtained from blood. CDR3 bases: TGTGCCAACAGTGAATGGAATGGCTTGGGGGCCAAAAACATTCAGTACTTC. Translating it yields CANSEWNGLGAKNIQYF.